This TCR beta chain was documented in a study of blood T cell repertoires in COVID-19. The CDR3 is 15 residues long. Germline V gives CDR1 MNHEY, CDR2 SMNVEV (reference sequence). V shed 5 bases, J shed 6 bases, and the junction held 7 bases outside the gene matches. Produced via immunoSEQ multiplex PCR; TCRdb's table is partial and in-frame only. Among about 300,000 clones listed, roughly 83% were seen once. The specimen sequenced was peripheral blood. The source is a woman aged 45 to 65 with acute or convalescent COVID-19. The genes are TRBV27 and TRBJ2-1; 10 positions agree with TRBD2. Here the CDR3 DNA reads TGTGCCAGCAGTGTCCTCGGGACTAGCGCCAATGAGCAGTTCTTC. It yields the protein CASSVLGTSANEQFF.